Only a few counts were recorded for the clone carrying this TCR beta chain. What it binds is unknown. The record originates from a study of T cells after yellow fever vaccination. As for the study in general: Fractions containing few cells were prepared with SMART-Seq v4 Ultra Low Input. Study-wide results and limits: Faster peaking, at day 5 versus 15, marked a secondary response that was weaker. A limited proportion of clonotypes was detected within both the CD4 and CD8 compartments. The presence of abundant clonotypes contaminating from the bulk population was possible in FACS-sorted repertoires.

A single record per CDR3 protein comes from TCRdb applying MiXCR to the 5' RACE reads. The table lists approximately 300,000 distinct CDR3 sequences, 6.8% of them singletons. V was trimmed by 6 bases and J by 4 bases, leaving 4 bases between them. CDR1 and CDR2 from the germline V gene are MNHEY and SVGAGI. The CDR3 is 11 amino acids. The TCR sequence derives from a man aged 18 to 35 who received the YFV17D yellow fever vaccine. V is TRBV6-5 and J is TRBJ2-1; D unresolved. Here the sequenced sample was PBMCs, taken about 49 days after the first yellow fever vaccination. The CDR3 loop is CASRRYNEQFF. The CDR3 coding sequence is TGTGCCAGCAGGAGGTACAATGAGCAGTTCTTC.